Below are 23 T cell receptor beta chains sequenced from a single sample in a study of graft-versus-host responses after intestinal transplantation. Data came from immunoSEQ multiplex PCR; TCRdb stores just in-frame clones and leaves some out. The sample shows 30,000 to 40,000 clones, roughly 87% of them seen only once. The source material was PBMCs, sampled more than 950 days after transplant. Source of these receptors: a human patient who received an intestinal transplant, so some T cells may come from the graft donor.

The chain carries TRBV5-4 and TRBJ2-5; TRBD2 is a possible D gene (7 bases). Per germline, CDR1 SGHNT and CDR2 YYREEE (reference sequence). Trimming took 0 bases from V and 2 from J, leaving 20 bases between them. The CDR3 contains 18 residues. The CDR3 DNA sequence: TGTGCCAGCAGCTTGGATGGGACAACCCGCGGGAGACAAGAGACCCAGTACTTC. It encodes CASSLDGTTRGRQETQYF.

The chain links TRBV10-1 to TRBJ1-2; 11 positions agree with TRBD1. The CDR3 sequence is 14 residues long. Per germline, CDR1 WNHNN and CDR2 SYGVQD (reference sequence). V shed 3 bases and J 6 bases; nucleotides not matched to a gene: 3. CDR3 bases: TGCGCCAGCAGTGATTCGGACAGGGGGCATGGCTACACCTTC. Amino acid sequence: CASSDSDRGHGYTF.

The chain uses TRBV5-1 and TRBJ2-5; TRBD2 matches 8 bases. The CDR3 length is 15 residues. V lost 4 bases, J lost 4 bases, and 9 bases stayed unmatched. Looked up from germline, CDR1 is SGHRS and CDR2 is YFSETQ. The CDR3 DNA follows: TGCGCCAGCAGCATCGGGACTAGGGGTGGAGAGACCCAGTACTTC. It translates to CASSIGTRGGETQYF.

The chain combines TRBV5-6 with TRBJ2-7; D perhaps matches TRBD1 (6 bases). In germline, CDR1 is SGHDT, CDR2 YYEEEE. This CDR3 has 17 residues. The ends were cut back, 1 base at V and 3 bases at J, with 20 bases in the middle. CDR3 nucleotides: TGTGCCAGCAGCTTGTTGAGTCTCGGGGCAGGGGACTACGAGCAGTACTTC. Translated, it gives CASSLLSLGAGDYEQYF.

The chain carries TRBV7-6 and TRBJ2-3; D unresolved. The CDR3 totals 13 residues. The V end lost 1 base, the J end lost 1 base, and 3 bases lay between the germline ends. Germline V gives CDR1 SGHVS, CDR2 FNYEAQ. The CDR3 sequence is CASSLGGTDTQYF. DNA of the CDR3: TGTGCCAGCAGCTTAGGGGGCACAGATACGCAGTATTTT.

The V and J genes are TRBV14 and TRBJ2-2; a possible D gene is TRBD1 (5 bases). This CDR3 has 14 residues. Trimming cost V 0 bases and J 3 bases, with 5 bases left between them. Germline CDR1 and CDR2: SGHDN and FVKESK. The CDR3 protein is CASSQDRDTGELFF. The CDR3 DNA reads TGTGCCAGCAGCCAAGACAGGGACACCGGGGAGCTGTTTTTT.

In its sample, this clone was seen a few times. The CDR3 sequence is CASRGQGAAWTDTQYF. The CDR3 DNA follows: TGTGCCAGCAGGGGACAGGGGGCGGCTTGGACAGATACGCAGTATTTT. V is TRBV28 and J is TRBJ2-3; 12 bases line up with TRBD1. Germline CDR1 reads MDHEN; CDR2 reads SYDVKM. The CDR3 runs 16 residues. The junction had 7 bases not matched to a gene; V was cut back by 6 bases and J by 3 bases. Supplemented by reference TRBV28 and TRBJ2-3, the full variable domain reads DVKVTQSSRYLVKRTGEKVFLECVQDMDHENMFWYRQDPGLGLRLIYFSYDVKMKEKGDIPEGYSVSREKKERFSLILESASTNQTSMYLCASRGQGAAWTDTQYFGPGTRLTVL.

The chain links TRBV12-2 to TRBJ1-6; the D segment call TRBD1 is taken from the table without a DNA check. TRBV12-2 is given as a pseudogene. The CDR3 loop spans 18 amino acids. The CDR3 sequence is CASRPKQTGQPINSPLHF. The CDR3, as DNA: TGTGCAAGTCGCCCTAAACAGACAGGGCAACCCATTAATTCACCCCTCCACTTT.

The gene calls are TRBV6-1 and TRBJ2-6; no reliable D call. Germline lookup yields CDR1 MNHNS and CDR2 SASEGT. CDR3 length: 17 residues. Between the trimmed V and J ends, which lost 4 bases and 1 base, there was a span of 14 bases. The CDR3 region is CASSVRTGGSGANVLTF. DNA for the CDR3: TGTGCCAGCAGTGTCCGGACGGGTGGGTCTGGGGCCAACGTCCTGACTTTC.

The gene calls are TRBV10-3 and TRBJ2-1, with 10 bases lining up with TRBD2. CDR1 ENHRY and CDR2 SYGVKD come from the germline V gene. V lost 2 bases to trimming and J lost 8 bases; unmatched junction nucleotides: 9. The CDR3 is made up of 16 amino acids. The CDR3 here is CAISEGVAGGDHEQFF. The CDR3 region has the DNA TGTGCCATCAGTGAGGGGGTAGCGGGAGGAGACCATGAGCAGTTCTTC.

The chain links TRBV6-1 to TRBJ2-7; TRBD1 might be the D (5 bases). The V end was cut by 8 bases, the J end by 3 bases, with 11 bases between. Germline V gene data show CDR1 as MNHNS and CDR2 as SASEGT. CDR3 size: 12 residues. The CDR3 DNA sequence: TGTGCCAGCCGCGTAACAGGCTACGAGCAGTACTTC. Its translation is CASRVTGYEQYF.

This clone was counted between two and nine times. V is TRBV6-1 and J is TRBJ1-1; D not certain. V lost 2 bases and J lost 5, with 12 bases in between. The CDR3 contains 14 residues. Looked up from germline, CDR1 is MNHNS and CDR2 is SASEGT. CDR3 region: CASSESLPGTEAFF. Written as DNA, the CDR3 is TGTGCCAGCAGTGAATCCCTTCCGGGGACTGAAGCTTTCTTT.

The chain joins TRBV28 to TRBJ2-3, with 13 bases that match TRBD2. CDR3 length: 17 amino acids. The trim removed 5 bases at V and 0 bases at J, leaving 5 bases unmatched. Germline CDR1 MDHEN, CDR2 SYDVKM. The CDR3 spells CASSRILAGGSTDTQYF. The CDR3 DNA follows: TGTGCCAGCAGTCGTATACTAGCGGGAGGGAGCACAGATACGCAGTATTTT. The full variable domain, its missing parts supplied by reference TRBV28 and TRBJ2-3, is DVKVTQSSRYLVKRTGEKVFLECVQDMDHENMFWYRQDPGLGLRLIYFSYDVKMKEKGDIPEGYSVSREKKERFSLILESASTNQTSMYLCASSRILAGGSTDTQYFGPGTRLTVL.

The chain employs TRBV7-9 and TRBJ1-3; D is undetermined. In germline, CDR1 is SEHNR, CDR2 FQNEAQ (reference sequence). This CDR3 is 13 amino acids long. The V end was cut by 4 bases, the J end by 4 bases, with 8 bases between. The CDR3 coding sequence is TGTGCCAGCAGCTCCAGCGGAGGAAACACCATATATTTT. It translates to CASSSSGGNTIYF.

This clone came up once. The genes are TRBV5-1 and TRBJ1-4; tentatively, D is TRBD1 (6 bases). The CDR3 is made up of 17 amino acids. Germline V CDR1 and CDR2: SGHRS, YFSETQ. Trimming removed 0 bases at V and 4 bases at J, with 16 bases between. CDR3: CASSLERYRVRNEKLFF. As DNA, the CDR3 is TGCGCCAGCAGCTTGGAACGTTACAGGGTTCGTAATGAAAAACTGTTTTTT.

The V call is TRBV7-3, the J call TRBJ1-1; 7 bases agree with TRBD1. Germline V gene sequence: CDR1 SGHTA, CDR2 FQGTGA. J lost 5 bases, V lost 0 bases, and 9 bases had no gene match. There are 16 residues in the CDR3. CDR3 protein: CASSLTGGDVMTEAFF. CDR3 coding DNA: TGTGCCAGCAGCTTAACAGGGGGCGATGTGATGACTGAAGCTTTCTTT.

This clone is medium-sized within its sample. Distinct nucleotide sequences in the sample also encode this CDR3. CDR3 in amino acids: CATSRGQGNEKLFF. As DNA, the CDR3 is TGTGCCACCAGCAGAGGTCAGGGTAATGAAAAACTGTTTTTT. This chain uses TRBV15 with TRBJ1-4, with D tentatively TRBD1 (5 bases). Germline CDR1 and CDR2: LNHNV and YYDKDF (reference sequence). The CDR3 runs 14 residues. The V end was cut by 1 base, the J end by 4 bases, with 7 bases between.

The V call is TRBV9, the J call TRBJ2-3, with D possibly matching TRBD1 (6 bases). This CDR3 has 17 amino acids. Trimming stripped 0 bases from V and 0 bases from J, with 14 bases between. Per the germline V gene, CDR1 is SGDLS and CDR2 is YYNGEE. CDR3 DNA: TGTGCCAGCAGCGTAGATTCAGGGGCTGCCAGCACAGATACGCAGTATTTT. Translated: CASSVDSGAASTDTQYF.

This chain uses TRBV28 with TRBJ1-5, with D possibly matching TRBD1 (6 bases). Deletions cut 8 bases from V and 0 bases from J, with 14 bases between. The CDR3 is 15 amino acids. The V gene's germline CDR1 is MDHEN and CDR2 SYDVKM. The CDR3 coding sequence is TGTGCCAGCGTACAGGGAGGCGATAGCAATCAGCCCCAGCATTTT. The encoded protein is CASVQGGDSNQPQHF.

For the CDR3, the DNA is TGTGCCAGCAACACAGTAGGGGGGAATGAGCAGTTCTTC. Amino acids: CASNTVGGNEQFF. This chain connects TRBV7-8 to TRBJ2-1, with D perhaps TRBD1 or TRBD2 (6 bases each). The CDR3 is 13 residues long. Trimming removed 7 bases from V and 7 bases from J, with 14 bases in between. The V gene's germline CDR1 is SGHVS and CDR2 FQNEAQ.

In its sample, this clone was seen a few times. J is TRBJ2-5 and V is TRBV5-5; TRBD2 aligns across 7 bases. CDR3 length: 14 residues. With V trimmed by 4 bases and J by 1 base, 4 bases remained unmatched. Germline-derived CDR1 and CDR2 are SGHKS and YYEKEE (reference sequence). CDR3 amino acids: CASSHPGGQETQYF. The CDR3 coding sequence is TGTGCCAGCAGCCATCCGGGGGGCCAAGAGACCCAGTACTTC.

The chain combines TRBV7-8 with TRBJ2-6, with D uncertain. Germline lookup yields CDR1 SGHVS and CDR2 FQNEAQ. With 1 base removed from V and 0 bases from J, the gap between germline ends came to 10 bases. CDR3 size: 17 residues. CDR3 nucleotide sequence: TGTGCCAGCAGCTTAGTAGTAGAGTTCTCTGGGGCCAACGTCCTGACTTTC. Translating it yields CASSLVVEFSGANVLTF. The variable domain in full, completed from reference TRBV7-8 and TRBJ2-6, reads GAGVSQSPRYKVAKRGQDVALRCDPISGHVSLFWYQQALGQGPEFLTYFQNEAQLDKSGLPSDRFFAERPEGSVSTLKIQRTQQEDSAVYLCASSLVVEFSGANVLTFGAGSRLTVL.

V and J are TRBV5-4 and TRBJ2-5, with 16 positions matching TRBD2. V lost 4 bases to trimming and J lost 5 bases; unmatched junction nucleotides: 8. Germline CDR1 is SGHNT and CDR2 is YYREEE (reference sequence). CDR3 length: 17 residues. CDR3 nucleotide sequence: TGTGCCAGCAGCCAAGGGACTAGCGGGGGGGTCCATGAGACCCAGTACTTC. This encodes CASSQGTSGGVHETQYF.